This TCR beta chain was sequenced in a study of blood T cell repertoires in COVID-19. Whole-study context: There were acute and convalescent COVID-19 samples, and they came from the United States, Italy and Spain. Nucleic acid was either cDNA or gDNA, and it came from T cells, B-cell-depleted T cells, or PBMCs.

Per the original data handling: Amplification of reference gene primers provided the estimated nucleated cell counts. The assay was immunoSEQ multiplex PCR, and TCRdb's table has in-frame clones only and misses some. V and J calls plus clone size are reproduced from that table; the DNA served to infer D and trimming. The sample has 150,000 to 170,000 clones; around 82% are singletons. Seattle patients were enrolled during active infection and followed longitudinally. The V gene's germline CDR1 is SQVTM and CDR2 ANQGSEA. V dropped 3 bases and J dropped 2 bases, with 13 bases sitting between them. The CDR3 has 14 amino acids.

This rearrangement joins TRBV29-1 to TRBJ1-2, with unresolved D. The sequence was collected from a man aged 60 to 75 with COVID-19, enrolled during active disease. The sequencing input was peripheral blood. The CDR3 bases are TGCAGCGTTGATCAACTTCACTCAAACTATGGCTACACCTTC. Residues: CSVDQLHSNYGYTF.